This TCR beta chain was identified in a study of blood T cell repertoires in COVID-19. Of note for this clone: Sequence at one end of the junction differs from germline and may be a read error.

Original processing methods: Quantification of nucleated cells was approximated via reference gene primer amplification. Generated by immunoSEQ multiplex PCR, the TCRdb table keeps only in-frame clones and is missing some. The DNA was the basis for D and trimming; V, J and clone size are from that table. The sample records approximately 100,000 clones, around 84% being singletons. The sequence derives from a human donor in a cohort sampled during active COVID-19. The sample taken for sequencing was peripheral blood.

DNA of the CDR3: TGTGCTAGCAGTCCCGGGACTAGCGGGACTGAGCAGTTCTTC. Translated, it gives CASSPGTSGTEQFF. This chain joins TRBV7-7 and TRBJ2-1; 13 positions match TRBD2. Germline V gene sequence: CDR1 SSHAT, CDR2 FNYEAQ (reference sequence). The CDR3 covers 14 residues.